This T cell receptor (beta chain) was sequenced in a study of Ad26.COV2.S vaccination and SARS-CoV-2 variants. Study-level background: Ad26.COV2.S, an intramuscular injection, was given once or twice 56 days apart.

Assay: immunoSEQ multiplex PCR; the TCRdb copy retains only in-frame clones and omits some. The sample has roughly 380,000 clones, roughly 84% seen once. The CDR3 contains 13 residues. Trimming shortened V by 7 bases and J by 4 bases, and 11 bases separated the two germline ends. Germline CDR1 reads SNHLY; CDR2 reads FYNNEI. Treatment here: roughly 19 received Ad26.COV2.S at low or high dose, single or two shots; about 5 received placebo; per-sample allocation not given. Sampling took place 63 days after the first vaccine or placebo injection. An adult of 18-55 years in Boston served as donor. This clone was seen just once.

The sequencing used peripheral blood, collected in a trial of Ad26.COV2.S vaccine versus placebo. This chain uses TRBV2 with TRBJ2-1; unclear D gene. The source of this sequence is a person aged 18-60 years who received the Ad26.COV2.S COVID-19 vaccine or a placebo. CDR3 DNA: TGTGCCAGCACCAGAATCCCGTACAATGAGCAGTTCTTC. Its translation is CASTRIPYNEQFF.